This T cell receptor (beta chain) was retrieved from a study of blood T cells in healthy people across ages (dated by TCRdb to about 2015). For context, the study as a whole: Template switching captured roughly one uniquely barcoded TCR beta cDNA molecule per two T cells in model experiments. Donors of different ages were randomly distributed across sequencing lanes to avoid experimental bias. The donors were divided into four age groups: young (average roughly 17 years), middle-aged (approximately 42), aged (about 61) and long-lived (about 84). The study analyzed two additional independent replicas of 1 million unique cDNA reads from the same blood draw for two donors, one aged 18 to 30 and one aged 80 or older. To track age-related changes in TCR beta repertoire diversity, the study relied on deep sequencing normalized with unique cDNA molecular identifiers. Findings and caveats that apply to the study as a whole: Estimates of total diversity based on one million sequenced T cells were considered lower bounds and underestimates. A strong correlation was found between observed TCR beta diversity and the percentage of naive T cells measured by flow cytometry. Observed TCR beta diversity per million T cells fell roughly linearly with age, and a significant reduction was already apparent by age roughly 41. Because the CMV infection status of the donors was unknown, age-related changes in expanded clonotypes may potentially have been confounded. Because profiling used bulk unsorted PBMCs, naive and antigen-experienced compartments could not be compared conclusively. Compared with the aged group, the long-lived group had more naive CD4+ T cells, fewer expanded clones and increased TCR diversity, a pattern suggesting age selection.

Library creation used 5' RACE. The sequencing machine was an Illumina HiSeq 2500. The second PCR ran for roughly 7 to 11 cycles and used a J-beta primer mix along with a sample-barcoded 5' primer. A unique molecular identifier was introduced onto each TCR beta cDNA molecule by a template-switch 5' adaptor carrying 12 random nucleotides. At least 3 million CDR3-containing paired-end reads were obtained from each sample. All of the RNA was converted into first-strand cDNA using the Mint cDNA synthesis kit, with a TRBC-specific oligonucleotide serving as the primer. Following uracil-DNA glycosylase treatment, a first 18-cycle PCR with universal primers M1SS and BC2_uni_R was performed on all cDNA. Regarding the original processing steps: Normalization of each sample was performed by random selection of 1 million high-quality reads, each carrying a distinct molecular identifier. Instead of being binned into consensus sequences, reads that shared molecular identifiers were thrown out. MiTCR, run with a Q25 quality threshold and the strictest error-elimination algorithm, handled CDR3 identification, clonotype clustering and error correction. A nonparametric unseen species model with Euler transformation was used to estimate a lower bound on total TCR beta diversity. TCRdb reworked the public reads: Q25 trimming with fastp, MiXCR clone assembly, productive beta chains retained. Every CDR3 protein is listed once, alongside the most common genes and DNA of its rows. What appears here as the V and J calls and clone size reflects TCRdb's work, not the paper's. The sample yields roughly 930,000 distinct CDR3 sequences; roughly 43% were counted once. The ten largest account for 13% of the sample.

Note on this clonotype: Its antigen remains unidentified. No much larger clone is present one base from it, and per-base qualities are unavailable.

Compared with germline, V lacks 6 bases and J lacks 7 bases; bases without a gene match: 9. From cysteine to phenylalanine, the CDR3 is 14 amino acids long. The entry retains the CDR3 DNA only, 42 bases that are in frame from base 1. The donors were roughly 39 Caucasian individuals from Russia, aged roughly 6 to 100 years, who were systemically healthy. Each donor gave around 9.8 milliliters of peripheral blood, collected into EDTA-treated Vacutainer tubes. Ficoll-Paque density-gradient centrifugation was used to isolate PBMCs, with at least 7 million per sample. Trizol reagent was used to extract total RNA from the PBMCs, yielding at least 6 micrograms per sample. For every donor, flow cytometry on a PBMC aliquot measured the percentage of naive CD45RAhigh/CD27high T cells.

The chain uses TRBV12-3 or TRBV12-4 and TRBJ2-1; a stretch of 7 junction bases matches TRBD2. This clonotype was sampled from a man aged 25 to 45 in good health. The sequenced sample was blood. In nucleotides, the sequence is TGTGCCAGCAGCGGGGACTACGGTAGGAATGAGCAGTTCTTC. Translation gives CASSGDYGRNEQFF.